The present T cell receptor (beta chain) was sequenced within a study of T cells in Graves' hyperthyroidism and ophthalmopathy. Points from the study as a whole: In validation, the model predicted ophthalmopathy. These predictions came a median about 6 months before onset.

Hyperthyroidism had been newly diagnosed in patients aged 18 to 65, and its duration was under 2 months. Uncontrolled infections, other autoimmune diseases, pregnancy or lactation led to exclusion of patients. The study collected blood at first hyperthyroidism diagnosis, before any ophthalmopathy symptoms arose. From RNA transcripts, TCR beta CDR3 regions were amplified. A first-round RT-PCR of the TCR CDR3 used the HTBI primer set. TCRdb ran MiXCR on the multiplex PCR reads and lists one entry per CDR3 protein. The sample carries 280,000 or so distinct CDR3 sequences, less than 30% recorded once. This clonotype was picked up many times. Antigen unknown. Germline assignment: CDR1 SGHVS and CDR2 FQNEAQ. The germline V and J ends were trimmed by 1 base and 9 bases, with 4 bases remaining between them. There are 12 residues in the CDR3.

The chain employs TRBV7-8 and TRBJ1-6; D ambiguous. Specimen: blood. The origin of this receptor is a man aged 40-49 years with Graves' hyperthyroidism that later progressed to Graves' ophthalmopathy. CDR3 protein: CASSLVGSPLHF. The CDR3 region has the DNA TGTGCCAGCAGCTTAGTTGGTTCACCCCTCCACTTT.